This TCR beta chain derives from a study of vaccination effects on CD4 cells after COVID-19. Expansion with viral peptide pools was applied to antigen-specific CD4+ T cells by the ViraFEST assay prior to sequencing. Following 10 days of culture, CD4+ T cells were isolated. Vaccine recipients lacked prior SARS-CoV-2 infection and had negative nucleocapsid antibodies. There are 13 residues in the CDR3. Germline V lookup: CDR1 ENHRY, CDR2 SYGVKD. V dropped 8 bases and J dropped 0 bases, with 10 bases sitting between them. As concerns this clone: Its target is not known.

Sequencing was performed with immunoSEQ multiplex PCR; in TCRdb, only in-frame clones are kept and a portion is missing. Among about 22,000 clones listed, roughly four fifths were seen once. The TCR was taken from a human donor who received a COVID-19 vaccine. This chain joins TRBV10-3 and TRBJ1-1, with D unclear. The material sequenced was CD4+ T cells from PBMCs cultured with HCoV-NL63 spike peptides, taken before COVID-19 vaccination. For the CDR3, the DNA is TGTGCCATCGGGTCGGGGTTGAACACTGAAGCTTTCTTT. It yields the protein CAIGSGLNTEAFF.